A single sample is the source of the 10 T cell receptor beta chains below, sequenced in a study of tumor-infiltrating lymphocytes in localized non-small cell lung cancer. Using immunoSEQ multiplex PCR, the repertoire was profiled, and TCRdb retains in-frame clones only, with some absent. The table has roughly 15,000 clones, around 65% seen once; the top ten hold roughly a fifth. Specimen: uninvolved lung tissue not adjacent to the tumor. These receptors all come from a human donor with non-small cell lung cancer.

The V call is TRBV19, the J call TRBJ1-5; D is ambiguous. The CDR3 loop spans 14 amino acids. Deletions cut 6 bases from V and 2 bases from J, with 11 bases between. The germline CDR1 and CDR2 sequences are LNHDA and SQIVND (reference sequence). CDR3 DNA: TGTGCCAGTAGCGGAGGCCGGGGCAATCAGCCCCAGCATTTT. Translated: CASSGGRGNQPQHF.

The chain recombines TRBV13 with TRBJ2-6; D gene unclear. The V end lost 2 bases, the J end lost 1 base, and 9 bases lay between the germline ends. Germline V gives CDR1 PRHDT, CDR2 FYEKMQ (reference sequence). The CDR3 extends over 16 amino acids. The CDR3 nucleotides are TGTGCCAGCAGCTTATTTTTGGGATCTGGGGCCAACGTCCTGACTTTC. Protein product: CASSLFLGSGANVLTF.

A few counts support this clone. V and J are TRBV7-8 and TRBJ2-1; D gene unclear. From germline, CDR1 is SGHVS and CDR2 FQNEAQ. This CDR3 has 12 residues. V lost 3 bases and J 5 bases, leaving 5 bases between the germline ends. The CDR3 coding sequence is TGTGCCAGCAGCTTGACCGACAATGAGCAGTTCTTC. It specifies CASSLTDNEQFF.

CDR3 loop: CASSPRTFSTF. The CDR3, as DNA: TGTGCCAGCAGCCCCAGGACTTTTTCCACCTTC. This chain joins TRBV5-8 and TRBJ1-2; D is undetermined. V was shortened by 4 bases and J by 13 bases, with 14 bases between the two germline ends. Germline V CDR1 and CDR2: SGHTS, YDEGEE. This CDR3 contains 11 residues.

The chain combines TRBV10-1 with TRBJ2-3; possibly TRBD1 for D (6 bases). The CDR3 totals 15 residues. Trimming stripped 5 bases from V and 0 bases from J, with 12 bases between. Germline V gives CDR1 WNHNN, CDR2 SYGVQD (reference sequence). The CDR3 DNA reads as TGCGCCAGCAGTAAAGGACAGCCTAGCACAGATACGCAGTATTTT. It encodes CASSKGQPSTDTQYF.

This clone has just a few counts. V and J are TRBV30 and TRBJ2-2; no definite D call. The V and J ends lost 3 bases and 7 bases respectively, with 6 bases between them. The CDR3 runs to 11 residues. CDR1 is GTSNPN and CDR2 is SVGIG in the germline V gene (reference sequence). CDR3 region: CAWRFDGELFF. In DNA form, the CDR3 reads TGTGCCTGGAGGTTTGACGGGGAGCTGTTTTTT.

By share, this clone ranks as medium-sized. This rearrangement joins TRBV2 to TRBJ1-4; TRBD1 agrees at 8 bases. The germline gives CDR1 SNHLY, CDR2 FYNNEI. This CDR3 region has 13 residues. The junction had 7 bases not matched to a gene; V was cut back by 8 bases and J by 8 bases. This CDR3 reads CASGWTGSEKLFF. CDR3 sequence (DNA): TGTGCCAGCGGGTGGACAGGGAGCGAAAAACTGTTTTTT.

CDR3 protein: CASSTRSPPTDTQYF. CDR3 nucleotides: TGCGCCAGCAGCACCAGAAGTCCCCCCACAGATACGCAGTATTTT. The chain employs TRBV5-1 and TRBJ2-3; D is uncertain. CDR3 length: 15 residues. V was shortened by 4 bases and J by 2 bases, with 14 bases between the two germline ends. Germline V lookup: CDR1 SGHRS, CDR2 YFSETQ. The whole variable domain, filled in from reference TRBV5-1 and TRBJ2-3, reads KAGVTQTPRYLIKTRGQQVTLSCSPISGHRSVSWYQQTPGQGLQFLFEYFSETQRNKGNFPGRFSGRQFSNSRSEMNVSTLELGDSALYLCASSTRSPPTDTQYFGPGTRLTVL.

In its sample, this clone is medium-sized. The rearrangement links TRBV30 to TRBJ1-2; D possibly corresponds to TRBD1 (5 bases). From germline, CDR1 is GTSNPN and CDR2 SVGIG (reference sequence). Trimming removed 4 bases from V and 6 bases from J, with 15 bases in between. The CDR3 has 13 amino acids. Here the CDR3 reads CAWMVASGHGYTF. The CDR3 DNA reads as TGTGCCTGGATGGTGGCATCAGGGCATGGCTACACCTTC.

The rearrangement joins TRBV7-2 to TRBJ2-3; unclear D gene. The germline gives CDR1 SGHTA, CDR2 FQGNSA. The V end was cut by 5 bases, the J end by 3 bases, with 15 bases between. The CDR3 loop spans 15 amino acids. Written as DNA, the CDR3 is TGTGCCAGCAGCCTCGGCCCCGTTAATACAGATACGCAGTATTTT. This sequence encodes CASSLGPVNTDTQYF.